This T cell receptor (beta chain) was captured in a study of blood T cell repertoires in COVID-19. Study overall: From T cells, B-cell-depleted T cells, or PBMCs came the material, which was cDNA or gDNA.

From germline, CDR1 is SNHLY and CDR2 FYNNEI. The CDR3 covers 15 residues. Trimming removed 5 bases from V and 0 bases from J; junction bases left unmatched: 3. In the original processing: Amplification with reference gene primers provided the estimates of nucleated cell counts. Clones were sequenced by immunoSEQ multiplex PCR, and TCRdb holds only the in-frame ones, with some missing. The V and J calls and clone size come from that table; D and trimming were worked out from the DNA. Among around 200,000 clones listed, about 85% were seen once. In terms of age and location, participants ranged from roughly 18 to 95 years and lived in around 22 US areas. Resolution of symptoms, clearance, or two negative PCRs was present in recovered Cohort 3 donors.

The rearrangement uses TRBV2 and TRBJ2-2; 7 bases fit TRBD1. The material sequenced was PBMCs or T cells enriched from blood (not recorded which). The clonotype was recovered from a man aged 35-49 years who had recovered from COVID-19. CDR3 loop: CASSSGTANTGELFF. CDR3 in DNA: TGTGCCAGCAGTTCCGGGACAGCGAACACCGGGGAGCTGTTTTTT.